These 2 T cell receptor beta chains originate from one sample sequenced in a study of response to subunit inactivated influenza vaccine. TCRdb passed the RT-PCR reads through MiXCR, listing each CDR3 protein once. Counted here are about 500,000 distinct CDR3 sequences, approximately 16% occurring once; the ten biggest clones make up less than 4%. Specimen: CD4+ T cells sorted from PBMCs, collected about 24 months after vaccination. These receptors originate from a man aged 45 to 75 who received an inactivated influenza vaccine.

This clonotype occurred a few times. The genes are TRBV18 and TRBJ2-1; D remains unclear. The CDR3 covers 13 residues. The V end lost 2 bases, the J end lost 10 bases, and 12 bases lay between the germline ends. Per the germline V gene, CDR1 is KGHSH and CDR2 is LQKENI. CDR3 DNA sequence: TGTGCCAGCTCACCAGATTTAACGTCGGAGCAGTTCTTC. The encoded protein is CASSPDLTSEQFF.

This rearrangement joins TRBV5-1 to TRBJ2-7; 10 positions match TRBD2. Germline values: CDR1 SGHRS, CDR2 YFSETQ. CDR3 size: 16 residues. After removal of 4 bases from V and 3 bases from J, the junction contained 10 bases not matched to a gene. Written as DNA, the CDR3 is TGCGCCAGCAGCCCCTTACTAGCGGGGTTCCACTACGAGCAGTACTTC. This gives the protein CASSPLLAGFHYEQYF.